This TCR beta chain was sequenced during a study of beta chain features in type 1 diabetes. The overall study: Patients did not differ from healthy donors in age, gender or cell yield. Study-level results: In every one of the four CD4+ subsets, TCRB CDR3s were moderately but significantly shorter in Type 1 diabetes patients.

Trimming stripped 5 bases from V and 1 base from J, with 17 bases between. Germline values: CDR1 KGHSH, CDR2 LQKENI. This CDR3 has 16 residues. A few counts support this clone. Its antigen is undetermined. Researchers reported sorting CD4+ naive, central memory, regulatory and stem cell-like memory cells via CD45RO/CCR7/CD25/CD127/CD95/CD27. Of the isolated RNA, all was reverse transcribed, and so the sequenced material was expressed TCRB transcripts. Data came from immunoSEQ multiplex PCR; TCRdb stores just in-frame clones and leaves some out. The profile shows 160,000 or so clones, approximately 9.1% of them singletons.

Sequenced material: central memory CD4+ T cells from blood. The sequence was obtained from a woman aged 25 to 45 with type 1 diabetes. J is TRBJ1-1 and V is TRBV18; TRBD1 might be the D (6 bases). CDR3 bases: TGTGCCAGCTCATATAAACAGGGACCAGGGAACACTGAAGCTTTCTTT. Translated: CASSYKQGPGNTEAFF.